This passage covers 14 T cell receptor beta chains from one sample sequenced in a study of T cells in Graves' hyperthyroidism and ophthalmopathy. Amplification yielded TCR beta CDR3 regions, with RNA transcripts as the source. The HTBI primer set drove a first-round RT-PCR of the TCR CDR3. Using its own MiXCR run on the multiplex PCR reads, TCRdb lists one record per CDR3 protein. Of a few hundred thousand distinct CDR3 sequences in the sample, 15% were seen once. Sequenced sample: blood. Every receptor here comes from a woman in her thirties with Graves' hyperthyroidism.

This clonotype was counted between two and nine times. The genes are TRBV29-1 and TRBJ2-1, with D unresolved. The CDR3 length is 12 residues. Germline assignment: CDR1 SQVTM and CDR2 ANQGSEA. V was clipped by 2 bases and J by 4 bases, with 6 bases between them. The CDR3 here is CSVEHRYNEQFF. The CDR3 coding sequence is TGCAGCGTTGAACATCGGTACAATGAGCAGTTCTTC.

This clonotype was seen more than once but under ten times. V gene TRBV9 combines with J gene TRBJ2-7, with 11 positions matching TRBD2. The CDR3 consists of 17 residues. CDR1 is SGDLS and CDR2 is YYNGEE in the germline V gene. V was clipped by 0 bases and J by 4 bases; unmatched bases: 9. The CDR3 loop reads CASSVARGTSGEYEQYF. CDR3 nucleotide sequence: TGTGCCAGCAGCGTAGCGAGAGGGACTAGCGGAGAGTACGAGCAGTACTTC.

This clonotype has a handful of counts. The rearrangement uses TRBV27 and TRBJ2-2; 11 nucleotides align to TRBD2. Germline trimming cut 5 bases from V and 7 bases from J; bases unmatched to any gene: 6. The CDR3 consists of 15 residues. The germline V gene has CDR1 MNHEY and CDR2 SMNVEV (reference sequence). The CDR3 protein is CASSPTSGNVGELFF. The CDR3 DNA sequence: TGTGCCAGCAGTCCGACTAGCGGGAATGTCGGGGAGCTGTTTTTT.

This clonotype was seen only a few times. The chain uses TRBV24-1 and TRBJ2-3; D is ambiguous. Trimming stripped 5 bases from V and 1 base from J, with 12 bases between. Germline V gene data show CDR1 as KGHDR and CDR2 as SFDVKD. The CDR3 sequence is 15 residues long. The CDR3 loop reads CATSGFTVGTDTQYF. The CDR3 nucleotides are TGTGCCACCAGTGGCTTTACGGTTGGCACAGATACGCAGTATTTT.

The rearrangement links TRBV7-9 to TRBJ1-3; D is perhaps TRBD1 (6 bases). Trimming pared 4 bases from V and 0 bases from J, leaving 10 bases between. The germline V gene encodes CDR1 SEHNR and CDR2 FQNEAQ (reference sequence). The CDR3 has 15 amino acids. The CDR3 loop reads CASSSTGSSGNTIYF. The CDR3 nucleotides read TGTGCCAGCAGCTCCACAGGGAGCTCTGGAAACACCATATATTTT. The whole variable domain, remainder taken from reference TRBV7-9 and TRBJ1-3, is DTGVSQNPRHKITKRGQNVTFRCDPISEHNRLYWYRQTLGQGPEFLTYFQNEAQLEKSRLLSDRFSAERPKGSFSTLEIQRTEQGDSAMYLCASSSTGSSGNTIYFGEGSWLTVV.

The chain links TRBV20-1 to TRBJ2-3; D might be TRBD1 (5 bases). This CDR3 region has 15 residues. Trimming shortened V by 5 bases and J by 0 bases, and 15 bases separated the two germline ends. Looked up from germline, CDR1 is DFQATT and CDR2 is SNEGSKA (reference sequence). The CDR3, as DNA: TGCAGTGCTTTGTCTGGGGCGTCGAGCACAGATACGCAGTATTTT. It yields the protein CSALSGASSTDTQYF.

This clonotype occurred many times. The chain links TRBV12-3 or TRBV12-4 to TRBJ1-3; D is uncertain. The V gene lost 3 bases and the J gene lost 4 bases, with 10 bases spanning the gap. The CDR3 is 14 amino acids. The CDR3 DNA sequence: TGTGCCAGCAGTTTCAACAGACCAGGAAACACCATATATTTT. It codes for CASSFNRPGNTIYF.

The chain is built from TRBV18 and TRBJ2-3, with TRBD2 as a possible D gene (6 bases). Germline values: CDR1 KGHSH, CDR2 LQKENI. The CDR3 is 17 residues long. V lost 0 bases and J 4 bases, leaving 17 bases between the germline ends. CDR3 sequence (DNA): TGTGCCAGCTCACCACCGCAGGGATGGGTAGCGGCAGATACGCAGTATTTT. It encodes CASSPPQGWVAADTQYF.

At least ten counts were recorded for this clonotype. The V call is TRBV6-1, the J call TRBJ1-1; possible D gene TRBD1, 5 bases. With 7 bases removed from V and 1 base from J, the gap between germline ends came to 10 bases. This CDR3 region has 13 residues. Germline V CDR1 and CDR2: MNHNS, SASEGT. CDR3 DNA sequence: TGTGCCAGCACTACAGGACAGAACACTGAAGCTTTCTTT. Translation: CASTTGQNTEAFF.

The V and J genes are TRBV12-3 or TRBV12-4 and TRBJ2-3, with 16 bases identical to TRBD2. The CDR3 length is 19 residues. V lost 4 bases to trimming and J lost 4 bases; unmatched junction nucleotides: 11. CDR3 sequence reads: CASSSYLGTSGRAADTQYF. CDR3 nucleotides: TGTGCCAGCAGTTCCTACCTCGGGACTAGCGGGAGGGCGGCAGATACGCAGTATTTT.

This clonotype was recorded many times. V gene TRBV29-1 combines with J gene TRBJ2-3; D is unclear. CDR1 is SQVTM, CDR2 ANQGSEA, per germline. Trimming shortened V by 7 bases and J by 2 bases, and 10 bases separated the two germline ends. The CDR3 contains 12 residues. Here the CDR3 DNA reads TGCAGCGCACCAAGTTTCACAGATACGCAGTATTTT. It translates to CSAPSFTDTQYF.

Only a few counts were recorded for this clonotype. The gene calls are TRBV10-3 and TRBJ2-5; 9 nucleotides agree with TRBD1. CDR1 ENHRY and CDR2 SYGVKD come from the germline V gene. The CDR3 totals 14 residues. V lost 3 bases and J lost 2; bases outside the gene matches: 1. The CDR3 region is CAISDGTGQETQYF. As DNA, the CDR3 is TGTGCCATCAGTGACGGGACAGGGCAAGAGACCCAGTACTTC.

This chain joins TRBV19 and TRBJ2-5; a weak D match, TRBD2 (5 bases). Germline V lookup: CDR1 LNHDA, CDR2 SQIVND (reference sequence). Trimming took off 5 bases at V and 2 bases at J, with 12 bases between the two ends. CDR3 length: 14 residues. The CDR3 loop reads CASSSGEFQETQYF. The CDR3 DNA sequence: TGTGCCAGTAGTTCCGGGGAGTTTCAAGAGACCCAGTACTTC.

This CDR3 reads CASSQLLEYGYTF. The CDR3 DNA sequence: TGTGCCAGCAGCCAATTGTTGGAATATGGCTACACCTTC. The rearrangement links TRBV16 to TRBJ1-2, with D hard to call. This CDR3 region has 13 residues. V was cut by 1 base and J by 5 bases, with 8 bases left in between. Germline assignment: CDR1 KGHSY and CDR2 FQNENV.